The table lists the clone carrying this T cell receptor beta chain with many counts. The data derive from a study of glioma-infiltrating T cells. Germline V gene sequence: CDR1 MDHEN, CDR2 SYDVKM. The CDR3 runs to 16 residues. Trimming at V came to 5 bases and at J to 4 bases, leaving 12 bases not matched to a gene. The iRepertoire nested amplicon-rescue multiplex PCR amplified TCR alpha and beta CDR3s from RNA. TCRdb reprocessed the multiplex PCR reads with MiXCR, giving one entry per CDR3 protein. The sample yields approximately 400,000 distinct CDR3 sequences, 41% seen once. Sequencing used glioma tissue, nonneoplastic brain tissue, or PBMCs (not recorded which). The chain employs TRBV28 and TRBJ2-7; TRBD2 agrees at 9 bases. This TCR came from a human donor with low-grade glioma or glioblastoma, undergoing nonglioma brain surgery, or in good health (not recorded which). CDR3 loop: CASSTPRAGGLYEQYF. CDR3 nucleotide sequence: TGTGCCAGCAGTACTCCGCGAGCGGGAGGACTATACGAGCAGTACTTC.